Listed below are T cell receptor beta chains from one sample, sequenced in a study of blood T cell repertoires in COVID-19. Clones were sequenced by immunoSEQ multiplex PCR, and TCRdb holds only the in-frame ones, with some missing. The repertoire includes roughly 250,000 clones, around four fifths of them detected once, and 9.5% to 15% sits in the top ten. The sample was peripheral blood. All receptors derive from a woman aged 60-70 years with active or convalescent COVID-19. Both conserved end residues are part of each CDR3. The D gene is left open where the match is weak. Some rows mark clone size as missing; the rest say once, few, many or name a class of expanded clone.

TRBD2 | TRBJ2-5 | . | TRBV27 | TGTGCCAGCAGGTCAGCGGGGGGGCCGCATTCCCAGTACTTC | CASRSAGGPHSQYF
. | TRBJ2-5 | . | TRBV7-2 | TGTGCCAGCAGCTTGGCCGCGGTCCCCGGGGAGACCCAGTACTTC | CASSLAAVPGETQYF
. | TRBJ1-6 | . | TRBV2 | TGTGCCAGGGGCGAACAAGTAAGGGGTTCCCTCCACTTT | CARGEQVRGSLHF
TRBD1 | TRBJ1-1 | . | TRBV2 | TGTGCCAGCCGCCGGGACAGCAACACTGAAGCTTTCTTT | CASRRDSNTEAFF
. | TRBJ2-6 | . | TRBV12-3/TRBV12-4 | TGTGCCAGCAGTTTCTCCGGGGCCAACGTCCTGACTTTC | CASSFSGANVLTF
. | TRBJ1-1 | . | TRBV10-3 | TGTGCCATCAGCCCGACGGGGAGGGAAGCTTTCTTT | CAISPTGREAFF
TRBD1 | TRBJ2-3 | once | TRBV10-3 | TGTGCCATCAGGGGACAGGGGGCAGATACGCAGTATTTT | CAIRGQGADTQYF
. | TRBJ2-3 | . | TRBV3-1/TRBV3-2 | TGTGCCAGCAGCCAAGTGCTAGCCGGTACGCAGTATTTT | CASSQVLAGTQYF
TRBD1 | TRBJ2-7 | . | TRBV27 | TGTGCCAGCAGGCGGACAGGGGGCGAGCAGTACTTC | CASRRTGGEQYF
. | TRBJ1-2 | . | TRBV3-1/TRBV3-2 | TGTGCCAGCAGCCACAATGTGAGCCCCAGGGCCAGGCTCTATGGCTACACCTTC | CASSHNVSPRARLYGYTF
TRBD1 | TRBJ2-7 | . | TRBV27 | TGTGCCAGCAGTTCACAAGAACCGATGGGACAGCGATACGAGCAGTACTTC | CASSSQEPMGQRYEQYF
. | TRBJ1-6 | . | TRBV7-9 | TGTGCCAGCAGCTCAACGGAGGGAGGTAAAATTTCACCCCTCCACTTT | CASSSTEGGKISPLHF
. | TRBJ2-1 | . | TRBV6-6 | TGTGCCAGCAGCCCCGCCGGTCCCGGTAGCAATGAGCAGTTCTTC | CASSPAGPGSNEQFF
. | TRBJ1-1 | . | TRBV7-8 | TGTGCCAGCAGCTTATACGGGTTGAACACTGAAGCTTTCTTT | CASSLYGLNTEAFF
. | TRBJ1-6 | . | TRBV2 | TGTGCCAGCAGTGCTTCGGTTCAAGAAAGCTCCTATAATTCACCCCTCCACTTT | CASSASVQESSYNSPLHF
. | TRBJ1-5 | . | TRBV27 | TGTGCCAGCAGTTTACGGACAGCTAATCAGCCCCAGCATTTT | CASSLRTANQPQHF
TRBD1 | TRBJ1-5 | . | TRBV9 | TGTGCCAGCAGCCCTGGGACAGCCCCCGCCAATCAGCCCCAGCATTTT | CASSPGTAPANQPQHF
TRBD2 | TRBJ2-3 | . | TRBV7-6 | TGTGCCAGCAGCGGGGAGCGGGGGGGCACAGATACGCAGTATTTT | CASSGERGGTDTQYF
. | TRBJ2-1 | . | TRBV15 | TGTGCCACCAGCCCCCTCGGCCGGGGGTCCTACAATGAGCAGTTCTTC | CATSPLGRGSYNEQFF
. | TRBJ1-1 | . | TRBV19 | TGTGCCAGCATTCCCAGGGGCCATTTCACTGAAGCTTTCTTT | CASIPRGHFTEAFF
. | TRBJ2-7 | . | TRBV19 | TGTGCCAGTAGTATGGGTCGTAAGGGGATCCACGAGCAGTACTTC | CASSMGRKGIHEQYF
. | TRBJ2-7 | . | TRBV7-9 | TGTGCCAGCAGCGCAGACAGTTCCTACGAGCAGTACTTC | CASSADSSYEQYF
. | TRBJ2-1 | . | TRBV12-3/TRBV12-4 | TGTGCCAGCAGTCCCACAGAATACAATGAGCAGTTCTTC | CASSPTEYNEQFF
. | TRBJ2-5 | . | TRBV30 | TGTGCCTGGAGTAGACTAGTTAAAGAGACCCAGTACTTC | CAWSRLVKETQYF
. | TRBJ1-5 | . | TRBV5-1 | TGCGCCACCCAGGGTTTCGGGCAGCCCCAGCATTTT | CATQGFGQPQHF
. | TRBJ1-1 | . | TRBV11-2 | TGTGCCAGCAGCTTAGTTCTAATGAACACTGAAGCTTTCTTT | CASSLVLMNTEAFF
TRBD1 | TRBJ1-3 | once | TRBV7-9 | TGTGCCAGCAGCTTACGGACAGGGGGCTCTGGAAACACCATATATTTT | CASSLRTGGSGNTIYF
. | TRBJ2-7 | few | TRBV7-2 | TGTGCCAGCAGCCGTCCGCCAGGGCGGAACGAGCAGTACTTC | CASSRPPGRNEQYF
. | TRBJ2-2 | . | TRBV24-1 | TGTGCCACCAGTGGAGGGAGCACCGGGGAGCTGTTTTTT | CATSGGSTGELFF
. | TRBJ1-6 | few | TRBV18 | TGTGCCAGCTCACCACACTCCGGGGTTAGCTCCTATAATTCACCCCTCCACTTT | CASSPHSGVSSYNSPLHF
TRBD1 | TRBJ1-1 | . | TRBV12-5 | TGTGCTAGTGGTAGGGGACAGGGGAACGGCGGGGGGACTGAAGCTTTCTTT | CASGRGQGNGGGTEAFF
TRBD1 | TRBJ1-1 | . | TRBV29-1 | TGCAGCGTCCGTGGCGGGACAGGGTGGTATGGGAACACTGAAGCTTTCTTT | CSVRGGTGWYGNTEAFF
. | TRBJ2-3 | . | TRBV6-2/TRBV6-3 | TGTGCCAGCAGTTCCAGGGGTGGGCAGGATACGCAGTATTTT | CASSSRGGQDTQYF
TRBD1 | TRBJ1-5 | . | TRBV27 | TGTGCCAGCAGTCCACAGGGGCCCGACCGGCCCCAGCATTTT | CASSPQGPDRPQHF
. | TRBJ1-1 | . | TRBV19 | TGTGCCAGTAGTAGCAGGGGATCGGTTAGGACTGAAGCTTTCTTT | CASSSRGSVRTEAFF
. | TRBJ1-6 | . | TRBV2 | TGTGCCAGCAGTGAAGTTCCGAATTCACCCCTCCACTTT | CASSEVPNSPLHF
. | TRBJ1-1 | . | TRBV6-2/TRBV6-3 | TGTGCCAGCAGTTACCAGGTCCCCACTGAAGCTTTCTTT | CASSYQVPTEAFF
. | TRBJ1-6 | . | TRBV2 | TGTGCCAGCATTGGGCCCCTCGGGACTCCCCACTTT | CASIGPLGTPHF
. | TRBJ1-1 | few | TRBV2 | TGTGCCAGCAAAAGGTGGGAGGACACTGAAGCTTTCTTT | CASKRWEDTEAFF
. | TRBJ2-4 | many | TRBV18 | TGTGCCAGCTCCCTCGGGGGAGGAAACATTCAGTACTTC | CASSLGGGNIQYF